The source of this TCR beta chain is a study of blood T cell repertoires in COVID-19. Study-wide context: From the United States, Italy and Spain came samples of acute and convalescent COVID-19. Sources were T cells, B-cell-depleted T cells, or PBMCs; the material itself was cDNA or gDNA.

The CDR3 is 11 residues long. Trimming took 5 bases from V and 6 from J, leaving 8 bases between them. CDR1 is KGHSH, CDR2 LQKENI, per germline. Under the authors' procedure: Reference gene primer amplification gave estimated nucleated cell counts. Clones were read by immunoSEQ multiplex PCR, and TCRdb kept only the in-frame ones, dropping some. That table is the source of V, J and clone size, and D and trimming were worked out from the DNA. The sample contains 100,000 or so clones, roughly nine tenths of which appear only once. The sequence was collected from a man aged 50-59 years with acute or convalescent COVID-19. The gene calls are TRBV18 and TRBJ2-7; no reliable D call. Sequencing was done on a sample of peripheral blood. The CDR3 DNA sequence: TGTGCCAGCTCAACTGGCGGCGAGCAGTACTTC. Protein product: CASSTGGEQYF.